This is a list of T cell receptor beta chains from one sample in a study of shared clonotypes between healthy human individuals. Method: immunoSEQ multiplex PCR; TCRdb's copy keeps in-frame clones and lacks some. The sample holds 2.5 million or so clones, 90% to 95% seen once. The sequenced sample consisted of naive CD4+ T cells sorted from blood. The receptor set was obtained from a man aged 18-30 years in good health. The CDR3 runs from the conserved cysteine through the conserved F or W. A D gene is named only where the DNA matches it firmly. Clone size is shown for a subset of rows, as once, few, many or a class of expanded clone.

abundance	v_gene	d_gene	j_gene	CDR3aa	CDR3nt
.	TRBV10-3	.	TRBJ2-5	CAISAPSLSGQETQYF	TGTGCCATCAGTGCCCCATCCCTCAGCGGGCAAGAGACCCAGTACTTC
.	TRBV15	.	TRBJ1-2	CATSRDRVGYTF	TGTGCCACCAGCAGAGACAGGGTTGGCTACACCTTC
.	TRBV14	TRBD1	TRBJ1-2	CASSQDWTGFGYTF	TGTGCCAGCAGCCAAGACTGGACAGGGTTTGGCTACACCTTC
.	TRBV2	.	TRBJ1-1	CASRPKTGGSTEAFF	TGTGCCAGCAGACCTAAGACAGGCGGATCCACTGAAGCTTTCTTT
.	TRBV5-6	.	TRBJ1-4	CASSLPGLGREEKLFF	TGTGCCAGCAGCCTCCCGGGCCTTGGGAGGGAGGAAAAACTGTTTTTT
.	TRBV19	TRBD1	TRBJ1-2	CASSPDRGYGYTF	TGTGCCAGTAGCCCGGACAGGGGCTATGGCTACACCTTC
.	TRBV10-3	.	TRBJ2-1	CAISVEGSYNEQFF	TGTGCCATCAGTGTTGAGGGGTCCTACAATGAGCAGTTCTTC
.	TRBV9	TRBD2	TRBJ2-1	CASAVTSGSSPHHEQFF	TGTGCCAGCGCCGTGACTAGCGGGAGTTCCCCGCATCATGAGCAGTTCTTC
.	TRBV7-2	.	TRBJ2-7	CASSLGMGSYEQYF	TGTGCCAGCAGCTTAGGGATGGGCTCCTACGAGCAGTACTTC
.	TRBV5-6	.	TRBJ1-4	CASSLNPGDEKLFF	TGTGCCAGCAGCTTGAATCCAGGGGACGAAAAACTGTTTTTT
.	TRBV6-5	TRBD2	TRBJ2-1	CASITLAGGGYEQFF	TGTGCCAGCATCACCCTAGCGGGGGGAGGGTATGAGCAGTTCTTC
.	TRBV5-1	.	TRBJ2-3	CASSLEGNTDTQYF	TGCGCCAGCAGCTTGGAAGGTAACACAGATACGCAGTATTTT
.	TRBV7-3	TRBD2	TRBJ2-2	CASSLAGGLDTGELFF	TGTGCCAGCAGCTTAGCGGGGGGCCTCGACACCGGGGAGCTGTTTTTT
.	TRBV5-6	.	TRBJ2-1	CASSSDTRALYNEQFF	TGTGCCAGCAGCTCGGATACTAGGGCCTTATACAATGAGCAGTTCTTC
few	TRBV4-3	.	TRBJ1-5	CASSQDLGQPQHF	TGCGCCAGCAGCCAAGATTTGGGGCAGCCCCAGCATTTT
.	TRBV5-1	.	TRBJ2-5	CASSEGVQETQYF	TGCGCCAGCAGTGAAGGGGTCCAAGAGACCCAGTACTTC
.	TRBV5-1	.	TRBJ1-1	CASSTLGRGNTEAFF	TGCGCCAGCAGCACGCTTGGAAGGGGGAACACTGAAGCTTTCTTT
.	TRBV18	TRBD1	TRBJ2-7	CASSPLGQGEYEQYF	TGTGCCAGCTCACCACTGGGACAGGGGGAGTACGAGCAGTACTTC
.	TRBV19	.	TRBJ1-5	CASSLLGVGSNQPQHF	TGTGCCAGTAGTCTCCTGGGGGTCGGGAGCAATCAGCCCCAGCATTTT
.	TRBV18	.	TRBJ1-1	CASSSRDTTEAFF	TGTGCCAGCTCATCTCGGGACACCACTGAAGCTTTCTTT
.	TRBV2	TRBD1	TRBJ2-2	CASKGQGAGELFF	TGTGCCAGCAAGGGACAGGGGGCCGGGGAGCTGTTTTTT
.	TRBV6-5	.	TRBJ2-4	CASRASGAKNIQYF	TGTGCCAGCAGGGCTTCAGGGGCCAAAAACATTCAGTACTTC
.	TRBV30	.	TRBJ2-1	CAWSVGLHNEQFF	TGTGCCTGGAGTGTGGGACTCCACAATGAGCAGTTCTTC
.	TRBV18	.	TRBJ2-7	CASSPSVGTYEQYF	TGTGCCAGCTCACCGTCGGTCGGTACCTACGAGCAGTACTTC
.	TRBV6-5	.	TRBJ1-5	CASSQGAGNQPQHF	TGTGCCAGCAGTCAAGGGGCTGGCAATCAGCCCCAGCATTTT
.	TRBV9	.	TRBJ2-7	CASSPNTAPYEQYF	TGTGCCAGCAGCCCAAATACCGCCCCCTACGAGCAGTACTTC
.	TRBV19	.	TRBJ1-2	CASTRTDYGYTF	TGTGCCAGTACGAGGACGGACTATGGCTACACCTTC
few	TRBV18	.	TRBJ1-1	CASSPGQVMNTEAFF	TGTGCCAGCTCACCAGGGCAGGTCATGAACACTGAAGCTTTCTTT
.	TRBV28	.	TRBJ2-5	CASSLSEREQYF	TGTGCCAGCAGTTTATCGGAGAGAGAGCAGTACTTC
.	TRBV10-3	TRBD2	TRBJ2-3	CAITSAFSGGTDTQYF	TGTGCCATCACATCAGCTTTTAGCGGGGGCACAGATACGCAGTATTTT
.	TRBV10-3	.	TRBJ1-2	CAISDRDPYGYTF	TGTGCCATCAGTGATAGGGACCCCTATGGCTACACCTTC
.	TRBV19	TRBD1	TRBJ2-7	CASSMDRGGYEQYF	TGTGCCAGTAGTATGGACAGGGGTGGCTACGAGCAGTACTTC
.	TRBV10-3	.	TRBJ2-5	CAISLTGIQETQYF	TGTGCCATCAGCTTGACCGGGATTCAAGAGACCCAGTACTTC
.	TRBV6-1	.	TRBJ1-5	CASSGVGMSNQPQHF	TGTGCCAGCAGCGGGGTAGGAATGAGCAATCAGCCCCAGCATTTT
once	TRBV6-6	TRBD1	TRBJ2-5	CASRRTGGETQYF	TGTGCCAGCAGAAGGACAGGTGGGGAGACCCAGTACTTC
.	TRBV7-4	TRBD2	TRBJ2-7	CASSLPKREDILNEQYF	TGTGCCAGCAGCTTACCTAAGCGGGAGGATATCTTGAACGAGCAGTACTTC
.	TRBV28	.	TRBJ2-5	CASSVAKETQYF	TGTGCCAGCAGCGTTGCAAAAGAGACCCAGTACTTC
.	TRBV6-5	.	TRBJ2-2	CASSLVNSGTGELFF	TGTGCCAGCAGCCTCGTAAATAGTGGCACCGGGGAGCTGTTTTTT
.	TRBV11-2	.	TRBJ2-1	CASSLYRQGRGDEQFF	TGTGCCAGCAGCTTATATAGACAGGGTCGGGGGGATGAGCAGTTCTTC
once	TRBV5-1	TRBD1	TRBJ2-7	CASSLAGGTGGNEQYF	TGCGCCAGCAGCTTGGCAGGAGGGACAGGGGGCAACGAGCAGTACTTC
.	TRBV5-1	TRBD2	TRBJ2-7	CASSFLRREGSYEQYF	TGCGCCAGCAGCTTTCTTCGGAGGGAGGGCTCCTACGAGCAGTACTTC
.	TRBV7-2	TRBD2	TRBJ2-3	CASSSRLAGGVVDTQYF	TGTGCCAGCAGCTCCCGACTAGCGGGAGGGGTAGTGGATACGCAGTATTTT
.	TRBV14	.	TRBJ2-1	CASSQASVYNEQFF	TGTGCCAGCAGCCAAGCATCGGTATACAATGAGCAGTTCTTC
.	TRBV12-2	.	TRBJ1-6	CASRLGSSYNSPLHF	TGTGCAAGTCGCTTAGGAAGCTCCTATAATTCACCCCTCCACTTT
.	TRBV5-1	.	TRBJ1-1	CASSLAEGNGIAFF	TGCGCCAGCAGCTTGGCCGAAGGGAACGGGATTGCTTTCTTT
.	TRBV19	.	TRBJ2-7	CASSMGRTNYEQYF	TGTGCCAGTAGTATGGGACGGACGAACTACGAGCAGTACTTC
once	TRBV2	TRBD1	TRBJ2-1	CASSDTGGTYNEQFF	TGTGCCAGCAGCGACACAGGGGGCACCTACAATGAGCAGTTCTTC
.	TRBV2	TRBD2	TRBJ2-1	CATGTSYEQFF	TGTGCCACGGGGACTAGCTATGAGCAGTTCTTC
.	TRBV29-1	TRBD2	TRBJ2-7	CSVVGGPSYEQYF	TGCAGCGTTGTGGGAGGGCCCTCCTACGAGCAGTACTTC
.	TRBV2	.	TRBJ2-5	CASSEKRPQETQYF	TGTGCCAGCAGTGAGAAGCGGCCCCAAGAGACCCAGTACTTC
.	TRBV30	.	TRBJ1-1	CAWRSGAPGTEAFF	TGTGCCTGGAGGTCAGGGGCCCCGGGGACTGAAGCTTTCTTT
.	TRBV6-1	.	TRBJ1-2	CASMWGGTQTF	TGTGCCAGCATGTGGGGGGGTACGCAAACCTTC
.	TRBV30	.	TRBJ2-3	CAWSKAADTQYF	TGTGCCTGGAGTAAGGCCGCAGATACGCAGTATTTT
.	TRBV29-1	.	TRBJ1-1	CSGGQGDTEAFF	TGCAGCGGGGGGCAAGGGGACACTGAAGCTTTCTTT
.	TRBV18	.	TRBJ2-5	CASSPRQTETQYF	TGTGCCAGCTCACCACGACAGACAGAGACCCAGTACTTC